Presented here are 9 T cell receptor beta chains from one specimen sequenced in a study of blood T cells in healthy people across ages. A second PCR, run for roughly 7 to 11 cycles, used a sample-barcoded 5' primer plus a J-beta primer mix. TCRdb reprocessed the 5' RACE reads via MiXCR and lists one record per CDR3 protein. This sample carries under 700,000 distinct CDR3 sequences, approximately 25% of them seen once, and the ten largest clones take 7.5% to 9%. This same sample was also part of a study on T cells of mothers and their children.

Sequencing was carried out using blood. These TCRs come from a boy aged 5-17 years in good health.

The chain recombines TRBV6-6 with TRBJ1-2; 9 positions match TRBD1. Trimming took 6 bases from V and 6 from J; bases not matched to a gene: 5. The CDR3 is made up of 13 amino acids. CDR1 MNHNY and CDR2 SVGAGI come from the germline V gene (reference sequence). In DNA form, the CDR3 reads TGTGCCAGCAGGGCACAGGGGGCGAATGGCTACACCTTC. Translation gives CASRAQGANGYTF.

The rearrangement joins TRBV4-3 to TRBJ2-5, with D perhaps matching TRBD2 (6 bases). V was trimmed by 0 bases and J by 5 bases, leaving 19 bases between them. Germline CDR1 LGHNA, CDR2 YSLEER. CDR3 length: 17 amino acids. The CDR3 region is CASSQDQFGGGRETQYF. Here the CDR3 DNA reads TGCGCCAGCAGCCAAGATCAATTCGGGGGAGGTAGGGAGACCCAGTACTTC.

This clonotype has just a few counts. This chain connects TRBV28 to TRBJ2-4; D is undetermined. V was trimmed by 6 bases and J by 12 bases, leaving 15 bases between them. The length of the CDR3 is 12 residues. The V gene's germline CDR1 is MDHEN and CDR2 SYDVKM. The CDR3 region has the DNA TGTGCCAGCAGCCTACCCCCGGGTCATCAGTACTTC. The encoded protein is CASSLPPGHQYF.

The chain employs TRBV25-1 and TRBJ1-2; no clear D. V was cut by 0 bases and J by 7 bases, with 6 bases left in between. Germline CDR1 and CDR2: MGHDK and SYGVNS. CDR3 length: 12 residues. The CDR3 is CASSEYRLGYTF. CDR3 sequence (DNA): TGTGCCAGCAGTGAATACAGGCTTGGCTACACCTTC.

V and J are TRBV18 and TRBJ2-7; D is ambiguous. Germline V lookup: CDR1 KGHSH, CDR2 LQKENI. The CDR3 spans 12 residues. Trimming took 1 base from V and 5 from J, leaving 6 bases between them. The CDR3 is CASSPQLDEQYF. The CDR3 DNA sequence: TGTGCCAGCTCACCACAGCTTGACGAGCAGTACTTC.

V gene TRBV20-1 combines with J gene TRBJ2-2; no firm D call. V gave up 4 bases and J gave up 1 base, with 7 bases separating them. The CDR3 is made up of 13 amino acids. The germline V gene encodes CDR1 DFQATT and CDR2 SNEGSKA (reference sequence). CDR3 sequence reads: CSATHRNTGELFF. The CDR3 coding sequence is TGCAGTGCTACCCACAGGAACACCGGGGAGCTGTTTTTT.

This clonotype was counted a few times. The chain is built from TRBV20-1 and TRBJ2-5; D gene unclear. The J call may be incorrect, as the DNA end agrees better with TRBJ2-7. Germline values: CDR1 DFQATT, CDR2 SNEGSKA (reference sequence). The CDR3 has 12 residues. CDR3 amino acids: CSASSDSYEQYF. CDR3 bases: TGCAGTGCGTCCAGCGACTCCTACGAGCAGTACTTC.

The chain links TRBV28 to TRBJ2-5; tentative D call: TRBD1 (6 bases). V was clipped by 6 bases and J by 5 bases, with 13 bases between them. This CDR3 is 13 amino acids long. In germline, CDR1 is MDHEN, CDR2 SYDVKM. CDR3 bases: TGTGCCAGCAGACAGGGCCCCCCGGAGACCCAGTACTTC. Translating it yields CASRQGPPETQYF.

The J gene is TRBJ2-1, the V gene TRBV7-9; 13 bases agree with TRBD2. Germline V gives CDR1 SEHNR, CDR2 FQNEAQ (reference sequence). This CDR3 spans 17 amino acids. Trimming took 4 bases from V and 8 from J; bases not matched to a gene: 11. Here the CDR3 DNA reads TGTGCCAGCAGCTCCACCCAGACTAGCGGGGGGCGGGATGAGCAGTTCTTC. Translation: CASSSTQTSGGRDEQFF.